A single sample is the source of the 26 T cell receptor beta chains below, sequenced in a study of T-cell memory formation after mild COVID-19. MiXCR, run by TCRdb on the 5' RACE reads, gives a single entry per CDR3 protein. Of 98,000 or so distinct CDR3 sequences listed, 18% were seen once; the top ten hold roughly 5.5%. Sequencing was performed on PBMCs or a T cell subset sorted from them (not recorded which). All receptors derive from a man aged 18 to 30 who had mild COVID-19 (a few samples of this study predate the infection). Cell type and time point are not known.

The gene calls are TRBV6-5 and TRBJ1-5; 7 bases align to TRBD1. Per the germline V gene, CDR1 is MNHEY and CDR2 is SVGAGI. The CDR3 runs to 15 residues. V lost 6 bases and J lost 3; bases outside the gene matches: 8. In nucleotides, the CDR3 is TGTGCCAGCAGCAAATTGACAGGGTCCAATCAGCCCCAGCATTTT. It specifies CASSKLTGSNQPQHF.

This clonotype showed up many times. The chain couples TRBV9 to TRBJ2-3, with 9 bases that match TRBD2. Germline assignment: CDR1 SGDLS and CDR2 YYNGEE. The CDR3 covers 16 residues. V dropped 4 bases and J dropped 5; count of bases not matched to a gene: 11. CDR3 sequence reads: CASSPQAGGPGDTQYF. The CDR3 nucleotides are TGTGCCAGCAGCCCCCAGGCGGGGGGGCCTGGAGATACGCAGTATTTT.

This rearrangement joins TRBV29-1 to TRBJ2-4, with 11 bases lining up with TRBD2. From germline, CDR1 is SQVTM and CDR2 ANQGSEA. With V trimmed by 5 bases and J by 9 bases, 15 bases remained unmatched. The CDR3 is 16 residues long. Here the CDR3 reads CSVSLSGGAAFPIQYF. CDR3 nucleotide sequence: TGCAGCGTTTCACTTAGCGGGGGGGCGGCATTCCCCATTCAGTACTTC.

The rearrangement links TRBV7-2 to TRBJ2-5; D could derive from TRBD1 or TRBD2 (6 bases each). V lost 2 bases and J 0 bases, leaving 16 bases between the germline ends. Germline V CDR1 and CDR2: SGHTA, FQGNSA. This CDR3 has 17 amino acids. The DNA for the CDR3 is TGTGCCAGCAGCTTAAGTGGTCGGGGGCCGTACCAAGAGACCCAGTACTTC. Translating it yields CASSLSGRGPYQETQYF.

The rearrangement uses TRBV6-6 and TRBJ2-2; D unresolved. The germline V gene has CDR1 MNHNY and CDR2 SVGAGI (reference sequence). This CDR3 has 15 amino acids. Trimming removed 6 bases at V and 1 base at J, with 12 bases between. The CDR3 here is CASSQHGRNTGELFF. In nucleotides, the CDR3 is TGTGCCAGCAGCCAACACGGAAGGAACACCGGGGAGCTGTTTTTT.

The chain employs TRBV4-3 and TRBJ2-5; D possibly uses TRBD1 or TRBD2 (5 bases each). With 0 bases removed from V and 9 bases from J, the gap between germline ends came to 11 bases. Germline-derived CDR1 and CDR2 are LGHNA and YSLEER. CDR3 length: 13 amino acids. The CDR3: CASSQDPVGAQYF. In DNA, the CDR3 is TGCGCCAGCAGCCAAGATCCAGTGGGGGCCCAGTACTTC.

This clonotype was seen a few times. This chain links TRBV20-1 with TRBJ2-3, with 9 bases matching TRBD1. The V and J ends lost 6 bases and 2 bases, in that order; junction bases with no gene match: 12. The CDR3 is 16 residues long. The germline CDR1 and CDR2 sequences are DFQATT and SNEGSKA (reference sequence). In DNA, the CDR3 is TGCAGTGCGAGGAAACAGGGGGCAGGGCCCACAGATACGCAGTATTTT. This translates into CSARKQGAGPTDTQYF.

This clonotype appeared a few times. This sequence joins TRBV29-1 and TRBJ2-1, with TRBD1 matching 7 bases. Germline V gene lookup returns CDR1 SQVTM and CDR2 ANQGSEA. CDR3 length: 12 residues. With 7 bases clipped from V and 6 bases from J, the junction kept 6 bases outside the gene matches. The CDR3 DNA reads TGCAGCGCGACAGGGAAGGGCAATGAGCAGTTCTTC. As protein: CSATGKGNEQFF.

This clonotype was seen a few times. The chain couples TRBV7-2 to TRBJ2-4; D remains unclear. Per the germline V gene, CDR1 is SGHTA and CDR2 is FQGNSA. Trimming took off 4 bases at V and 3 bases at J, with 19 bases between the two ends. The CDR3 runs 17 residues. The CDR3 is CASSSRTVVRNKNIQYF. CDR3 nucleotides: TGTGCCAGCAGCTCCCGGACGGTTGTTCGAAACAAAAACATTCAGTACTTC. The entire variable domain, with the rest obtained from reference TRBV7-2 and TRBJ2-4, is as follows: GAGVSQSPSNKVTEKGKDVELRCDPISGHTALYWYRQSLGQGLEFLIYFQGNSAPDKSGLPSDRFSAERTGGSVSTLTIQRTQQEDSAVYLCASSSRTVVRNKNIQYFGAGTRLSVL.

V usage is TRBV5-1 and J usage is TRBJ2-1; TRBD1 agrees at 9 bases. Germline trimming cut 1 base from V and 9 bases from J; bases unmatched to any gene: 5. Germline V gene lookup returns CDR1 SGHRS and CDR2 YFSETQ. The length of the CDR3 is 14 residues. This CDR3 is CASSLWDREVEQFF. As DNA, the CDR3 is TGCGCCAGCAGCTTGTGGGACAGGGAGGTTGAGCAGTTCTTC.

Details on this clonotype: At one boundary the junction diverges from the germline segment, which might be a read error. The V gene is TRBV27, the J gene TRBJ2-7; 10 nucleotides line up with TRBD1. CDR1 is MNHEY, CDR2 SMNVEV, per germline (reference sequence). There are 15 residues in the CDR3. This CDR3 is CASSVSTGGAYEQYF. In DNA, the CDR3 is TGTGCCAGCAGTGTATCGACAGGGGGCGCATACGAGCAGTACTTC.

The sample holds many counts of this clonotype. The rearrangement joins TRBV5-1 to TRBJ2-1; TRBD2 aligns across 12 bases. The CDR3 has 18 residues. The germline V gene has CDR1 SGHRS and CDR2 YFSETQ. V shed 0 bases and J 0 bases; nucleotides not matched to a gene: 4. CDR3 residues: CASSLDLAGGSSYNEQFF. CDR3 coding DNA: TGCGCCAGCAGCTTGGACCTAGCGGGGGGGAGCTCCTACAATGAGCAGTTCTTC.

There are a few counts of this clonotype. This chain links TRBV6-5 with TRBJ2-3; D not certain. This CDR3 region has 15 residues. Trimming left V 0 bases short and J 0 bases short, with 7 bases between. Germline V gives CDR1 MNHEY, CDR2 SVGAGI. The CDR3 DNA reads TGTGCCAGCAGTTACTCGGCACCGAGCACAGATACGCAGTATTTT. Translation: CASSYSAPSTDTQYF.

The J gene is TRBJ1-1, the V gene TRBV24-1; possible D gene TRBD1, 5 bases. The ends were cut back, 5 bases at V and 1 base at J, with 13 bases in the middle. There are 15 residues in the CDR3. Germline CDR1 and CDR2: KGHDR and SFDVKD. CDR3 in DNA: TGTGCCACCAGTGCTACAGGAAGGGGGAACACTGAAGCTTTCTTT. It translates to CATSATGRGNTEAFF.

In its sample, this clonotype was seen a few times. The CDR3 loop reads CASSILRDNEQFF. CDR3 coding DNA: TGTGCCAGTAGTATTTTGCGGGACAATGAGCAGTTCTTC. V and J are TRBV19 and TRBJ2-1; perhaps TRBD2 as D (5 bases). Germline V gene sequence: CDR1 LNHDA, CDR2 SQIVND (reference sequence). The CDR3 covers 13 residues. Trimming removed 3 bases from V and 5 bases from J, with 8 bases in between.

This clonotype was detected a few times. This chain joins TRBV9 and TRBJ2-4, with D perhaps matching TRBD1 or TRBD2 (5 bases each). The CDR3 covers 16 residues. V dropped 0 bases and J dropped 0 bases, with 10 bases sitting between them. The germline V gene has CDR1 SGDLS and CDR2 YYNGEE. CDR3 in amino acids: CASSVGEGIAKNIQYF. CDR3 DNA sequence: TGTGCCAGCAGCGTAGGTGAGGGGATAGCCAAAAACATTCAGTACTTC.

This clonotype came up many times. CDR3 loop: CASSYQGFRTDTQYF. For the CDR3, the DNA is TGCGCCAGCAGCTACCAGGGGTTTCGCACAGATACGCAGTATTTT. V is TRBV5-1 and J is TRBJ2-3; D might be TRBD1 (6 bases). Germline CDR1 and CDR2: SGHRS and YFSETQ. This CDR3 contains 15 residues. Trimming removed 3 bases from V and 1 base from J, with 12 bases in between.

The chain couples TRBV5-1 to TRBJ2-5, with 11 bases lining up with TRBD2. The trim removed 2 bases at V and 3 bases at J, leaving 6 bases unmatched. Germline assignment: CDR1 SGHRS and CDR2 YFSETQ. The CDR3 length is 16 residues. The CDR3 DNA sequence: TGCGCCAGCAGCTTTGGACTAGCGGGCTGGGAAGAGACCCAGTACTTC. As protein: CASSFGLAGWEETQYF.

This clonotype was seen more than once but under ten times. The V and J genes are TRBV7-2 and TRBJ2-3, with a tentative D call TRBD2 (6 bases). The CDR3 length is 13 residues. Per the germline V gene, CDR1 is SGHTA and CDR2 is FQGNSA. V gave up 5 bases and J gave up 8 bases, with 14 bases separating them. CDR3 DNA: TGTGCCAGCAGCACCGATAGCGGAACTACGCAGTATTTT. Amino acid sequence: CASSTDSGTTQYF.

The chain joins TRBV12-3 or TRBV12-4 to TRBJ2-2; TRBD1 agrees at 8 bases. With V trimmed by 7 bases and J by 5 bases, 9 bases remained unmatched. The CDR3 contains 15 residues. CDR3 sequence: CASTPDRVRTGELFF. The CDR3 DNA sequence: TGTGCCAGCACCCCGGACAGGGTCAGAACCGGGGAGCTGTTTTTT.

This clonotype was observed a few times. V usage is TRBV5-1 and J usage is TRBJ2-5, with D perhaps matching TRBD1 or TRBD2 (5 bases each). The CDR3 runs to 15 residues. V was shortened by 7 bases and J by 2 bases, with 18 bases between the two germline ends. Per the germline V gene, CDR1 is SGHRS and CDR2 is YFSETQ. CDR3 in amino acids: CASESTGTRQETQYF. The CDR3 nucleotides read TGCGCCAGCGAATCAACCGGGACGCGACAAGAGACCCAGTACTTC.

V is TRBV29-1 and J is TRBJ1-2, with TRBD1 as a possible D gene (5 bases). The germline V gene has CDR1 SQVTM and CDR2 ANQGSEA. CDR3 length: 15 amino acids. The V gene lost 4 bases and the J gene lost 0 bases, with 15 bases spanning the gap. The CDR3 nucleotides read TGCAGCGTTGGGGGCAGGCTGACAGCTAACTATGGCTACACCTTC. Translating it yields CSVGGRLTANYGYTF.

As to this clonotype: At one boundary the junction diverges from the germline segment, which might be a read error. The chain employs TRBV30 and TRBJ2-6; TRBD1 matches at 7 bases. Germline assignment: CDR1 GTSNPN and CDR2 SVGIG (reference sequence). There are 13 residues in the CDR3. The CDR3 reads CAWDRAGANVLTF. DNA of the CDR3: TGTGCCTGGGACAGGGCTGGGGCCAACGTACTGACTTTC.

This clonotype has a handful of counts. The chain recombines TRBV4-2 with TRBJ2-1; 8 bases are a match to TRBD2. Germline trimming cut 6 bases from V and 4 bases from J; bases unmatched to any gene: 5. From germline, CDR1 is LGHNA and CDR2 YNFKEQ. This CDR3 is built from 14 residues. The CDR3 sequence: CASSAGGRYNEQFF. As DNA, the CDR3 is TGTGCCAGCAGTGCGGGGGGCCGGTACAATGAGCAGTTCTTC.

This clonotype has only a few counts. The rearrangement uses TRBV6-1 and TRBJ1-2; maybe TRBD1 (6 bases). Germline CDR1 and CDR2: MNHNS and SASEGT. V lost 2 bases to trimming and J lost 1 base, with 11 bases between them. The CDR3 covers 15 residues. The CDR3 here is CASSEHRAVNYGYTF. CDR3 DNA: TGTGCCAGCAGTGAACACAGGGCGGTTAACTATGGCTACACCTTC.

This clonotype has more than one count but fewer than ten. The chain carries TRBV19 and TRBJ2-3, with D perhaps TRBD1 or TRBD2 (5 bases each). The CDR3 consists of 15 residues. Trimming removed 1 base at V and 1 base at J, with 9 bases between. Germline CDR1 reads LNHDA; CDR2 reads SQIVND (reference sequence). The CDR3 spells CASSIVGTGTDTQYF. For the CDR3, the DNA is TGTGCCAGTAGTATAGTCGGGACGGGCACAGATACGCAGTATTTT. The whole variable domain, remainder taken from reference TRBV19 and TRBJ2-3, is DGGITQSPKYLFRKEGQNVTLSCEQNLNHDAMYWYRQDPGQGLRLIYYSQIVNDFQKGDIAEGYSVSREKKESFPLTVTSAQKNPTAFYLCASSIVGTGTDTQYFGPGTRLTVL.